These T cell receptor beta chains were read from a single sample in a study of early T cells in non-severe SARS-CoV-2 infection. From the 5' RACE reads, TCRdb called clonotypes with MiXCR, one entry per CDR3 protein. Counted here are fewer than 65,000 distinct CDR3 sequences, around 13% occurring once; the ten biggest clones make up 1.3% to 1.5%. The specimen sequenced was whole blood. These TCRs come from an adult who was a healthcare worker with PCR-confirmed SARS-CoV-2 infection or an uninfected control (not recorded which). Both conserved end residues are part of each CDR3.

v_call: TRBV19
j_call: TRBJ2-3
cdr3_aa: CASSPTTSGGADTQYF

v_call: TRBV20-1
j_call: TRBJ2-3
cdr3_aa: CSARNLWKGTDTQYF

v_call: TRBV12-5
j_call: TRBJ2-5
cdr3_aa: CASGSMAETQYF

v_call: TRBV5-5
j_call: TRBJ2-2
cdr3_aa: CASSLLAGDTGELFF

v_call: TRBV12-3/TRBV12-4
j_call: TRBJ2-5
cdr3_aa: CASSPGLWQETQYF

v_call: TRBV7-2
j_call: TRBJ2-7
cdr3_aa: CASSSPRGGGSEQYF

v_call: TRBV11-2
j_call: TRBJ2-5
cdr3_aa: CASSLRLETQYF

v_call: TRBV5-1
j_call: TRBJ1-1
cdr3_aa: CASSVQGTEAFF

v_call: TRBV29-1
j_call: TRBJ2-1
cdr3_aa: CSVESLDGVSYNEQFF

v_call: TRBV6-1
j_call: TRBJ1-1
cdr3_aa: CASYLLGLNTEAFF

v_call: TRBV7-8
j_call: TRBJ1-2
cdr3_aa: CASSLVQGINYGYTF

v_call: TRBV12-3/TRBV12-4
j_call: TRBJ2-2
cdr3_aa: CASNPASNTGELFF

v_call: TRBV29-1
j_call: TRBJ2-1
cdr3_aa: CSVAPGQGLLGEQFF

v_call: TRBV7-7
j_call: TRBJ2-7
cdr3_aa: CASSLAGQGKQYF

v_call: TRBV13
j_call: TRBJ2-3
cdr3_aa: CASSPRTGAADTQYF

v_call: TRBV20-1
j_call: TRBJ2-1
cdr3_aa: CSASGGAYNEQFF

v_call: TRBV20-1
j_call: TRBJ1-2
cdr3_aa: CSARDRSGGGYGYTF

v_call: TRBV12-3/TRBV12-4
j_call: TRBJ2-3
cdr3_aa: CASSLSGTASTDTQYF

v_call: TRBV2
j_call: TRBJ2-7
cdr3_aa: CASSVVTTTGEQYF

v_call: TRBV5-1
j_call: TRBJ1-2
cdr3_aa: CASSLGGGGYTF

v_call: TRBV24-1
j_call: TRBJ2-2
cdr3_aa: CATQPGGKNTGELFF

v_call: TRBV20-1
j_call: TRBJ1-2
cdr3_aa: CSAAFPTDYGYTF

v_call: TRBV11-2
j_call: TRBJ1-2
cdr3_aa: CASRDSGGLGYTF

v_call: TRBV7-2
j_call: TRBJ1-5
cdr3_aa: CASSSGQASNQPQHF

v_call: TRBV30
j_call: TRBJ2-2
cdr3_aa: CAWSVPPLDTGELFF

v_call: TRBV7-2
j_call: TRBJ2-3
cdr3_aa: CASSSSGGAYTQYF

v_call: TRBV30
j_call: TRBJ2-5
cdr3_aa: CAWSVGETQYF

v_call: TRBV29-1
j_call: TRBJ1-1
cdr3_aa: CSVRDTTNTEAFF

v_call: TRBV2
j_call: TRBJ2-1
cdr3_aa: CASSASDLGPYEQFF

v_call: TRBV12-3/TRBV12-4
j_call: TRBJ2-5
cdr3_aa: CASSLGLAGGTETQYF

v_call: TRBV21-1
j_call: TRBJ2-6
cdr3_aa: CASSHPEEASSGANVLTF

v_call: TRBV4-3
j_call: TRBJ2-1
cdr3_aa: CASSQDSRGPPGNEQFF

v_call: TRBV24-1
j_call: TRBJ2-4
cdr3_aa: CATRRTSGGVLAKNIQYF

v_call: TRBV7-3
j_call: TRBJ1-6
cdr3_aa: CASSLSYNSPLHF

v_call: TRBV11-2
j_call: TRBJ2-7
cdr3_aa: CASSLWSRGRGEQYF

v_call: TRBV20-1
j_call: TRBJ2-3
cdr3_aa: CSASPLAGGGDTQYF

v_call: TRBV29-1
j_call: TRBJ2-5
cdr3_aa: CSVEGKREETQYF

v_call: TRBV29-1
j_call: TRBJ1-3
cdr3_aa: CSVESGNTIYF

v_call: TRBV20-1
j_call: TRBJ2-5
cdr3_aa: CSAPYRTRETQYF

v_call: TRBV13
j_call: TRBJ1-2
cdr3_aa: CASSSRLSRGYTF

v_call: TRBV6-1
j_call: TRBJ1-2
cdr3_aa: CASNPGQTFYGYTF

v_call: TRBV6-6
j_call: TRBJ1-3
cdr3_aa: CASSYGRLSGNTIYF

v_call: TRBV6-1
j_call: TRBJ2-1
cdr3_aa: CASSEAAGGLNEQFF

v_call: TRBV5-1
j_call: TRBJ2-7
cdr3_aa: CASSSHFGEQYF

v_call: TRBV20-1
j_call: TRBJ1-5
cdr3_aa: CSDPRAYSNQPQHF

v_call: TRBV6-6
j_call: TRBJ2-5
cdr3_aa: CASSYSNSGEETQYF

v_call: TRBV5-6
j_call: TRBJ2-7
cdr3_aa: CASSTGTPTYEQYF

v_call: TRBV3-1
j_call: TRBJ1-1
cdr3_aa: CASSQGLRSGQDTEAFF

v_call: TRBV12-3/TRBV12-4
j_call: TRBJ1-1
cdr3_aa: CASSQGLGQVNTEAFF

v_call: TRBV20-1
j_call: TRBJ1-1
cdr3_aa: CSARTGDTEAFF

v_call: TRBV6-2/TRBV6-3
j_call: TRBJ1-1
cdr3_aa: CASRDRGAANTEAFF

v_call: TRBV20-1
j_call: TRBJ1-2
cdr3_aa: CSASGGPGSYTF

v_call: TRBV29-1
j_call: TRBJ2-3
cdr3_aa: CSAGSTSGGGDTQYF

v_call: TRBV29-1
j_call: TRBJ2-3
cdr3_aa: CSFAGDTDTQYF

v_call: TRBV5-1
j_call: TRBJ1-2
cdr3_aa: CASSLSQGRNYGYTF